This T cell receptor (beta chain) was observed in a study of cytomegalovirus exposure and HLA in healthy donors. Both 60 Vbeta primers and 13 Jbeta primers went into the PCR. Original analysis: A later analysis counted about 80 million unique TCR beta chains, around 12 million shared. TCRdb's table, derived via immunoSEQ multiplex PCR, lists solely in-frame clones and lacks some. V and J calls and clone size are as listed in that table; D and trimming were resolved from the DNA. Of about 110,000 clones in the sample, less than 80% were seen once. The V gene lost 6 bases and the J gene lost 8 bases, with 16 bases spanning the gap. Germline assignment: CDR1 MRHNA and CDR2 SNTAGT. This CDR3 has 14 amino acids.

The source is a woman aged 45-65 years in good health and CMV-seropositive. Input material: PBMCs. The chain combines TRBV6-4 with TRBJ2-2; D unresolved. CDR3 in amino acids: CASRLDRLTGELFF. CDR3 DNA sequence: TGTGCCAGCAGACTCGACCGACTTACAGGGGAGCTGTTTTTT.